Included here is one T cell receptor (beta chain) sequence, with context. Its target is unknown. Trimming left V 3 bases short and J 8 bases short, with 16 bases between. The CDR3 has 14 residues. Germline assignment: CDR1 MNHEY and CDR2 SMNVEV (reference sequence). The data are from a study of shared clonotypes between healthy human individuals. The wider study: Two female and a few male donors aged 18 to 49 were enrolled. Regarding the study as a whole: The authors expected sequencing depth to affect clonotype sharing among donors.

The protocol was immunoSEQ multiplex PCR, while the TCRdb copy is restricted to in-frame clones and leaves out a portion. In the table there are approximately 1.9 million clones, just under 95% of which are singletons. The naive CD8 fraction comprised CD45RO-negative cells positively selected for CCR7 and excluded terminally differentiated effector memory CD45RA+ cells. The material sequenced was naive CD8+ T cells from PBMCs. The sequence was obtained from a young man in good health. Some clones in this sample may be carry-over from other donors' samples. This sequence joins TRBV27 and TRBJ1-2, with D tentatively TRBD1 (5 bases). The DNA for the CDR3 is TGTGCCAGCAGTTTGACGGGGCGAAATGGAGGCTACACCTTC. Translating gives CASSLTGRNGGYTF.